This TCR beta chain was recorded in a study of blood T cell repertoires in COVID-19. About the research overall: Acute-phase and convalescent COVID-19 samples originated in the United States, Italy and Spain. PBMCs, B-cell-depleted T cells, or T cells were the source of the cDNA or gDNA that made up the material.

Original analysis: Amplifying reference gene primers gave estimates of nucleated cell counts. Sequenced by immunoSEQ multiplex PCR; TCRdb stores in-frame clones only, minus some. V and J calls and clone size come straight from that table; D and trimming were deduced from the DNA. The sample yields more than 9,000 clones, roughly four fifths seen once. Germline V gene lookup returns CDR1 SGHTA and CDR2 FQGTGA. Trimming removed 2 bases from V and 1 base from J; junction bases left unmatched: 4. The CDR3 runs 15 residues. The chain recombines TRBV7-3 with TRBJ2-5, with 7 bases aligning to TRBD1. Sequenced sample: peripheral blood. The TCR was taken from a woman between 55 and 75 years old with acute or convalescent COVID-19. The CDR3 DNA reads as TGTGCCAGCAGCTTATTGGGACAGCCCCAAGAGACCCAGTACTTC. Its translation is CASSLLGQPQETQYF.